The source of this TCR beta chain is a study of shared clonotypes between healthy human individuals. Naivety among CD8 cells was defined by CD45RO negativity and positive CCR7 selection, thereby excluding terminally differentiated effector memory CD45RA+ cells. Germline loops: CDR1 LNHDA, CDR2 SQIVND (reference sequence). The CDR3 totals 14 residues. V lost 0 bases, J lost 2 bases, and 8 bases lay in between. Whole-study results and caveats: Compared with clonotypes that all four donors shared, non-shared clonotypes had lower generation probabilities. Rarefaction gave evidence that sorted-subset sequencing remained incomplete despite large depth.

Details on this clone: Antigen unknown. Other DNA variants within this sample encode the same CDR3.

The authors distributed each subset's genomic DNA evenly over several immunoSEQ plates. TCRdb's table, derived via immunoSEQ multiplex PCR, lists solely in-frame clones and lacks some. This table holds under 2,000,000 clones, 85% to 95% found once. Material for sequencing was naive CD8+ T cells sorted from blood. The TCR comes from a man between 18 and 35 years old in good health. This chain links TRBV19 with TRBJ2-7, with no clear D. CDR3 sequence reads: CASSIEDRAYEQYF. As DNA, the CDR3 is TGTGCCAGTAGTATAGAGGACCGGGCCTACGAGCAGTACTTC.